This TCR beta chain was captured in a study of T cell responses to AZD1222 COVID-19 vaccine. Germline lookup yields CDR1 MGHRA and CDR2 YSYEKL. CDR3 size: 14 residues. With 0 bases removed from V and 7 bases from J, the gap between germline ends came to 12 bases. Note on this clone: The antigen remains unidentified.

Clones were sequenced by immunoSEQ multiplex PCR, and TCRdb holds only the in-frame ones, with some missing. Of about 96,000 clones listed, 89% are singletons. General study results and limits: The reported proportion of spike-specific TCRs targeting unmutated variant regions was nearly half. Elevations in Spike-specific TCR breadth and depth followed administration of two AZD1222 doses. Spike-spanning, vaccine-associated CD4 TCRs were dominant at 160-218 and 743-854. The study identified only a handful of AZD1222 recipients as seropositive at baseline.

The chain couples TRBV4-1 to TRBJ1-2; D is ambiguous. This TCR came from an adult in good health. The source was peripheral blood, collected on day 0 of AZD1222 vaccination. CDR3 region: CASSQEGNMGGYTF. CDR3 in DNA: TGCGCCAGCAGCCAAGAGGGAAACATGGGTGGCTACACCTTC.